The subject of this entry is one T cell receptor beta chain. What it recognizes is unknown. This entry is derived from a study of vaccination effects on CD4 cells after COVID-19. In the study overall: Samples collected post-vaccine were obtained a median of 72 days after the second dose.

This CDR3 region has 17 residues. Germline V gene sequence: CDR1 WNHNN, CDR2 SYGVQD (reference sequence). V gave up 2 bases and J gave up 3 bases; unmatched junction bases: 8. The assay was immunoSEQ multiplex PCR, and TCRdb's table has in-frame clones only and misses some. Here the sample spans tens of thousands of clones, 74% being singletons. After around 10 days in culture, the CD4+ T cells were isolated. It was two doses of either the BNT162b2 or mRNA-1273 vaccine that participants received. Vaccine recipients lacked prior SARS-CoV-2 infection and had negative nucleocapsid antibodies. The clonotype was recovered from a human donor who received a COVID-19 vaccine. Material: CD4+ T cells from PBMCs cultured without peptide, obtained after COVID-19 vaccination. This chain uses TRBV10-1 with TRBJ2-5, with 11 bases lining up with TRBD2. The CDR3 sequence: CASSEPGTSGGEETQYF. The CDR3, as DNA: TGCGCCAGCAGTGAGCCCGGGACTAGCGGAGGTGAAGAGACCCAGTACTTC.